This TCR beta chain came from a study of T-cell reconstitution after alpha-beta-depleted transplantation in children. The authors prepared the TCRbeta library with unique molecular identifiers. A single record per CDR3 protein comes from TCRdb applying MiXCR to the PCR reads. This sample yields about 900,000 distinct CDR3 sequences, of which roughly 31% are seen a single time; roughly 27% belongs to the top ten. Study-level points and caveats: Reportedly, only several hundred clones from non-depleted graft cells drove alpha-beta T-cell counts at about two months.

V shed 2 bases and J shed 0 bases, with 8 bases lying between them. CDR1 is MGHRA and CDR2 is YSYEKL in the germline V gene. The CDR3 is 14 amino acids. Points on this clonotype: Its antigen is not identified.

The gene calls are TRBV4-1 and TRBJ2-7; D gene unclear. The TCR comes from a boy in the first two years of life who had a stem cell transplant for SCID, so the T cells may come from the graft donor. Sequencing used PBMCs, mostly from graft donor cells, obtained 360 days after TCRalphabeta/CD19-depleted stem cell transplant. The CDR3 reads CASSQSPSSYEQYF. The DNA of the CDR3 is TGCGCCAGCAGCCAATCGCCTAGCTCCTACGAGCAGTACTTC.